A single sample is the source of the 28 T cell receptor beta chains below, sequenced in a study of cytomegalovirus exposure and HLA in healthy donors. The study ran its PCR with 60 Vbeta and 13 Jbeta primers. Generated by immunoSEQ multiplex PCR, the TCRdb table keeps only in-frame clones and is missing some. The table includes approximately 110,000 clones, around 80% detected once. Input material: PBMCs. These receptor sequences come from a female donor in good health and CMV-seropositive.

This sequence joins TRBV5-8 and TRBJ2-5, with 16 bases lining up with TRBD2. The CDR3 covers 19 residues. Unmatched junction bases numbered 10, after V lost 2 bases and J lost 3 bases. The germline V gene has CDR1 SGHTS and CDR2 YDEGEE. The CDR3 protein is CASSFPLGTSGGAKETQYF. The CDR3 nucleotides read TGTGCCAGCAGCTTCCCGCTGGGGACTAGCGGGGGGGCGAAAGAGACCCAGTACTTC.

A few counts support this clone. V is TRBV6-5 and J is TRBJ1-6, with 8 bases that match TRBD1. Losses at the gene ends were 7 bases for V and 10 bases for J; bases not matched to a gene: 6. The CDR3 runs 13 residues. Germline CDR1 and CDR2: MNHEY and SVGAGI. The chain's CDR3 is CASNNAGGSPLHF. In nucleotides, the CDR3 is TGTGCCAGCAACAATGCAGGGGGCTCACCCCTCCACTTT.

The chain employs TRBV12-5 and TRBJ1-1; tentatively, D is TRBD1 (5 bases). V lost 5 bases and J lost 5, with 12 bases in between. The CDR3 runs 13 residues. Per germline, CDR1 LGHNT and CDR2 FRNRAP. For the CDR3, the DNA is TGTGCTAGTGGTACAGGCGACGGGACTGAAGCTTTCTTT. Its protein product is CASGTGDGTEAFF.

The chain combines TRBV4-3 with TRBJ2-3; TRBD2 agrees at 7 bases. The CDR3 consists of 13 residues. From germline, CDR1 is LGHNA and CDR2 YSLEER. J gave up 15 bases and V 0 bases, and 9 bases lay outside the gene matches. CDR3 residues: CASSQDYSGASYF. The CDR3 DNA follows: TGCGCCAGCAGCCAAGATTACAGCGGGGCTTCTTATTTT.

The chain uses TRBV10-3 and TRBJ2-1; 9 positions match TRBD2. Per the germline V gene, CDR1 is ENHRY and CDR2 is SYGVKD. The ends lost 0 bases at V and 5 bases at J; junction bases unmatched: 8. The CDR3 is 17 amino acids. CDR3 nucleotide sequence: TGTGCCATCAGTGAGTCCGCGGCTAGCGGGGATCACAATGAGCAGTTCTTC. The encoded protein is CAISESAASGDHNEQFF.

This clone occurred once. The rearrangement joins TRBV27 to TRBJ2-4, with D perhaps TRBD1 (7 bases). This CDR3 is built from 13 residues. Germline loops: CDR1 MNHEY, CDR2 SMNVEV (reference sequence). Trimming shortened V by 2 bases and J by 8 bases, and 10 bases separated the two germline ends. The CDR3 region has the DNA TGTGCCAGCAGTTTAGTCAGGGGGGACATTCAGTACTTC. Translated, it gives CASSLVRGDIQYF.

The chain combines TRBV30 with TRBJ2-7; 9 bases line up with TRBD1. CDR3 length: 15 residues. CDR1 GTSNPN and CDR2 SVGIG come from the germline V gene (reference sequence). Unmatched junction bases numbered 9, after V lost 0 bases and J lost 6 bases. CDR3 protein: CAWSVGTGRFSEQYF. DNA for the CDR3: TGTGCCTGGAGTGTAGGGACAGGGAGGTTTTCCGAGCAGTACTTC.

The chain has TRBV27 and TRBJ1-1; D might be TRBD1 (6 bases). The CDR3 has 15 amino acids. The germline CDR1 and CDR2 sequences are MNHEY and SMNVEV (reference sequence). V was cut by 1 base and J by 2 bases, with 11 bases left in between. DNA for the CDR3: TGTGCCAGCAGTTTATTGGACAGACCAAACACTGAAGCTTTCTTT. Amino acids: CASSLLDRPNTEAFF.

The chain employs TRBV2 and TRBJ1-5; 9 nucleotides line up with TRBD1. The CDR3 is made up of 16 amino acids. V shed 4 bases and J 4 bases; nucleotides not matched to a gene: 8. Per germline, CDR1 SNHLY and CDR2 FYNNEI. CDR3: CASSGGIGQGNQPQHF. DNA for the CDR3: TGTGCCAGCAGTGGGGGCATAGGACAGGGGAATCAGCCCCAGCATTTT.

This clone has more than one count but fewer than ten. CDR3 region: CAWSALTGVTGELFF. Written as DNA, the CDR3 is TGTGCCTGGAGTGCTTTGACAGGGGTTACCGGGGAGCTGTTTTTT. This chain links TRBV30 with TRBJ2-2, with 8 bases aligning to TRBD1. Losses at the gene ends were 1 base for V and 5 bases for J; bases not matched to a gene: 6. The CDR3 totals 15 residues. Germline lookup yields CDR1 GTSNPN and CDR2 SVGIG (reference sequence).

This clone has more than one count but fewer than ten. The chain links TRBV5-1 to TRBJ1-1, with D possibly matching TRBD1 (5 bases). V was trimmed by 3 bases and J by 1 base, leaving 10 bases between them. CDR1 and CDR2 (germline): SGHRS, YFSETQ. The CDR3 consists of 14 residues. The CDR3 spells CASSYPTGNTEAFF. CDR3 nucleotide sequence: TGCGCCAGCAGCTACCCCACAGGGAACACTGAAGCTTTCTTT.

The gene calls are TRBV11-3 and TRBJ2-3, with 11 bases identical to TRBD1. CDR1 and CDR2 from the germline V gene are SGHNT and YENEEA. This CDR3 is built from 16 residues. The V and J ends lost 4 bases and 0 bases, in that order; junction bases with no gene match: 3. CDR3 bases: TGTGCCAGCAGCTCCGGACAGGGGGCGAGCACAGATACGCAGTATTTT. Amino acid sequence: CASSSGQGASTDTQYF.

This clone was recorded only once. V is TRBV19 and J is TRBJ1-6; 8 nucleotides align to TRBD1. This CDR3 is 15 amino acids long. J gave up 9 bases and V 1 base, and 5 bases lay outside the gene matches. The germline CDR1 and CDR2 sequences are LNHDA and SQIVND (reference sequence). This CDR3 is CASSIAWTGISPLHF. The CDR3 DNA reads TGTGCCAGTAGTATAGCGTGGACAGGGATTTCACCCCTCCACTTT.

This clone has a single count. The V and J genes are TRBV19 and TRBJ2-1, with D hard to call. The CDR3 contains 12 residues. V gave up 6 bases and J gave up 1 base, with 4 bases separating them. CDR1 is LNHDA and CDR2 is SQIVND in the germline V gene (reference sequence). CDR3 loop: CASSLSYNEQFF. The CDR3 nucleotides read TGTGCCAGTAGCCTTTCCTACAATGAGCAGTTCTTC.

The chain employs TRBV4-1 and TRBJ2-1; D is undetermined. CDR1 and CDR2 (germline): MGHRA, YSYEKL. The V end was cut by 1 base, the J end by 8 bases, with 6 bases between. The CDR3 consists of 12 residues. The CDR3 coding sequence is TGCGCCAGCAGCCAAGCTTCAGATGAGCAGTTCTTC. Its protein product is CASSQASDEQFF.

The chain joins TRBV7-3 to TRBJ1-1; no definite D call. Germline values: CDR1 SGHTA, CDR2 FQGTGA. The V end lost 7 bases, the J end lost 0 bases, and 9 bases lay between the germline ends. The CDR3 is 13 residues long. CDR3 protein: CASKYSMNTEAFF. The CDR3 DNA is TGTGCCAGCAAGTACTCAATGAACACTGAAGCTTTCTTT.

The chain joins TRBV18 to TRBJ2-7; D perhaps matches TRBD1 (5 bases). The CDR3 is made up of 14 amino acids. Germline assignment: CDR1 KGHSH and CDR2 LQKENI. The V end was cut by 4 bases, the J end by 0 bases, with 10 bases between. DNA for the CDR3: TGTGCCAGCTCACAGGTGGACACCTCCTACGAGCAGTACTTC. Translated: CASSQVDTSYEQYF.

The CDR3 nucleotides are TGTGCCAGCAGCCGACAGGGGAGTTATGGCTACACCTTC. This codes for CASSRQGSYGYTF. The V call is TRBV7-3, the J call TRBJ1-2, with TRBD1 matching over 8 bases. Per germline, CDR1 SGHTA and CDR2 FQGTGA. With 5 bases clipped from V and 5 bases from J, the junction kept 4 bases outside the gene matches. The CDR3 has 13 amino acids.

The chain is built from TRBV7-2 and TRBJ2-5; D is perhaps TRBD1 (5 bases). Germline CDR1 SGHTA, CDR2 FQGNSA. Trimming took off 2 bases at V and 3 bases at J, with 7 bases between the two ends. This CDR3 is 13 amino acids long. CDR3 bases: TGTGCCAGCAGCTTAATAGGGGAAGAGACCCAGTACTTC. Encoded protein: CASSLIGEETQYF.

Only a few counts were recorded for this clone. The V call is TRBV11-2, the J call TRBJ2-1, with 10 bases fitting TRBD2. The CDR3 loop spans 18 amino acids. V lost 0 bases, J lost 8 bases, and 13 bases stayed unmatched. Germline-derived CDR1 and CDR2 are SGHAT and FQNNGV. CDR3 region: CASSLDLASGGNWDEQFF. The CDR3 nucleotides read TGTGCCAGCAGCTTAGATCTGGCTAGCGGGGGAAATTGGGATGAGCAGTTCTTC.

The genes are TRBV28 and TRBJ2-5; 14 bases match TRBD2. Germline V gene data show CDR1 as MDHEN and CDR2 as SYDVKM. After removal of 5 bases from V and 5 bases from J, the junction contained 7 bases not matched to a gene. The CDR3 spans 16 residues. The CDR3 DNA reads TGTGCCAGCAGTCTGGGACTAGCGGGAGCTCGGGAGACCCAGTACTTC. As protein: CASSLGLAGARETQYF.

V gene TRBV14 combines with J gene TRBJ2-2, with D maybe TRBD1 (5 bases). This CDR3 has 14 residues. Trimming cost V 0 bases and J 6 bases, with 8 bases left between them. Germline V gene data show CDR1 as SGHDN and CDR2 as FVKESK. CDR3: CASSQDRVAGELFF. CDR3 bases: TGTGCCAGCAGCCAAGACAGGGTAGCCGGGGAGCTGTTTTTT.

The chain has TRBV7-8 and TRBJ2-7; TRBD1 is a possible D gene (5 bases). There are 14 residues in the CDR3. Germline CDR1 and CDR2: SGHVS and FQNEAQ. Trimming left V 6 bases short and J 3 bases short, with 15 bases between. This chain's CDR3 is CASSSLRGDYEQYF. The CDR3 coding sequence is TGTGCCAGCAGTTCGTTAAGGGGTGACTACGAGCAGTACTTC.

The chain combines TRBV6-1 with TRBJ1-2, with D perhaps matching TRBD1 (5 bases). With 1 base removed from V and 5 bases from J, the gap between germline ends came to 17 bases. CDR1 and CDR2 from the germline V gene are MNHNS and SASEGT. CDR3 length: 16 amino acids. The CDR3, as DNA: TGTGCCAGCAGTGAAGATGTTGGGGCTTGGAAGTATGGCTACACCTTC. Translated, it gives CASSEDVGAWKYGYTF.

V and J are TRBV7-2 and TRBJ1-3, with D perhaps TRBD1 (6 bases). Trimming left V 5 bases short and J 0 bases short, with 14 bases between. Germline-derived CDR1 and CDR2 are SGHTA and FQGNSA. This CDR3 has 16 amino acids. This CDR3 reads CASSPDRPDSGNTIYF. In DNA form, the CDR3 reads TGTGCCAGCAGCCCGGACAGACCAGACTCTGGAAACACCATATATTTT. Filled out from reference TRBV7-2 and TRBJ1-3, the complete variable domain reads GAGVSQSPSNKVTEKGKDVELRCDPISGHTALYWYRQSLGQGLEFLIYFQGNSAPDKSGLPSDRFSAERTGGSVSTLTIQRTQQEDSAVYLCASSPDRPDSGNTIYFGEGSWLTVV.

CDR3 region: CASSQTGLAGGNTGELFF. The CDR3, as DNA: TGTGCCAGCAGCCAAACTGGACTAGCGGGAGGGAACACCGGGGAGCTGTTTTTT. The rearrangement links TRBV4-2 to TRBJ2-2; 14 bases align to TRBD2. Losses at the gene ends were 2 bases for V and 1 base for J; bases not matched to a gene: 3. The CDR3 has 18 amino acids. Germline values: CDR1 LGHNA, CDR2 YNFKEQ.

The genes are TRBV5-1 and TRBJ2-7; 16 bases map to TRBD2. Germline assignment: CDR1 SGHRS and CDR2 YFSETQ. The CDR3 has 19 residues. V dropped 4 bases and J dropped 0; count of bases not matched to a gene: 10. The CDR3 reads CASSVGGLAGGRGSYEQYF. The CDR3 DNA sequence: TGCGCCAGCAGCGTTGGGGGACTAGCGGGAGGGCGGGGCTCCTACGAGCAGTACTTC.

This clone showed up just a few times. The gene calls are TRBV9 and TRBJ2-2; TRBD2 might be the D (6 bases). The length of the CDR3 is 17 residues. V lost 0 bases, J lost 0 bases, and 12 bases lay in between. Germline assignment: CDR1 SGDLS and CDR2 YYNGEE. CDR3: CASSVVGGIANTGELFF. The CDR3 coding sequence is TGTGCCAGCAGCGTAGTTGGCGGGATCGCGAACACCGGGGAGCTGTTTTTT.